Listed below are T cell receptor beta chains from one sample, sequenced in a study of OX40 agonist ivuxolimab in advanced cancers. Clones were read by immunoSEQ multiplex PCR, and TCRdb kept only the in-frame ones, dropping some. Of 55,000 to 60,000 clones detected, over 85% appear once; the ten largest clones hold around a sixth. The material was CD4+ or CD8+ T cells sorted from blood, obtained in a trial of the OX40 agonist ivuxolimab. The origin of the receptors is an adult with an advanced solid tumor such as melanoma, head and neck, liver or kidney cancer. Both conserved end residues are part of each CDR3. A D gene is named only where the DNA matches it firmly. Clone sizes are given selectively: once, few, many, or a class where the clone is expanded.

once	NA	TRBV11-3	TRBJ2-3	TGTGCCAGCAGCCCGGGAGAAGGGGGTACCACAGATACGCAGTATTTT	CASSPGEGGTTDTQYF
NA	TRBD1	TRBV29-1	TRBJ1-2	TGCAGCGGAGCCGGGACAGGGGGCACTGGCTACACCTTC	CSGAGTGGTGYTF
NA	NA	TRBV30	TRBJ2-1	TGTGCCTCTCTAAGTGGGCTCCTTTTTCGCGATGAGCAGTTCTTC	CASLSGLLFRDEQFF
NA	TRBD2	TRBV28	TRBJ2-3	TGTGCCAGCACCATCCGACTAGCGGCTGGGACAGATACGCAGTATTTT	CASTIRLAAGTDTQYF
NA	NA	TRBV10-2	TRBJ2-3	TGCGCCAGCAGTGTCGTTTCGCCATCCACAGATACGCAGTATTTT	CASSVVSPSTDTQYF
NA	NA	TRBV11-2	TRBJ2-7	TGTGCCACTGGAAGGTCCTACGAGCAGTACTTC	CATGRSYEQYF
NA	TRBD2	TRBV13	TRBJ2-1	TGTGCCAGCAGCCAACGACTAGCGGGAGGTGACTATGAGCAGTTCTTC	CASSQRLAGGDYEQFF
NA	NA	TRBV19	TRBJ1-4	TGTGCCACCCGACATGCAACTAATGAAAAACTGTTTTTT	CATRHATNEKLFF
NA	NA	TRBV4-2	TRBJ2-1	TGTGCCAGCAGCCAAGAGCAGACGGGATTTTCGTCCAATGAGCAGTTCTTC	CASSQEQTGFSSNEQFF
NA	NA	TRBV7-2	TRBJ1-1	TGTGCCAGCAGCTTAGGTGCAGCCAGCACTGAAGCTTTCTTT	CASSLGAASTEAFF
once	TRBD2	TRBV5-4	TRBJ2-2	TGTGCCAGCAGTTTCTCCCCTCCTAGCGGTCACACCGGGGAGCTGTTTTTT	CASSFSPPSGHTGELFF
NA	TRBD1	TRBV27	TRBJ2-2	TGTGCCAGCAGTATACAGGGGAGCGGGGAGCTGTTTTTT	CASSIQGSGELFF
once	NA	TRBV28	TRBJ2-7	TGTGCCAGCAGTGAACAGGTTTCCTACGAGCAGTACTTC	CASSEQVSYEQYF
NA	NA	TRBV28	TRBJ2-7	TGTGCCAGCACCCCCGGTACATCCGAGCAGTACTTC	CASTPGTSEQYF
NA	NA	TRBV5-1	TRBJ2-7	TGCGCCAGCAGCTTAAAAGGTGGAGTCCTGACCTACGAGCAGTACTTC	CASSLKGGVLTYEQYF
NA	NA	TRBV7-9	TRBJ1-2	TGTGCCAGCAGCTTAGGTGGGCCGCCAGGCTACACCTTC	CASSLGGPPGYTF
NA	NA	TRBV7-2	TRBJ2-1	TGTGCCAGCAGCTTAGTTCTGATCACTTCCTACAATGAGCAGTTCTTC	CASSLVLITSYNEQFF
NA	TRBD2	TRBV6-1	TRBJ2-1	TGTGCCAGCAGTGAGAGTATTGCGGGAGGCAACAATGAGCAGTTCTTC	CASSESIAGGNNEQFF
NA	NA	TRBV29-1	TRBJ1-4	TGCAGCGCCCCGGGCCCAAATGAAAAACTGTTTTTT	CSAPGPNEKLFF
NA	NA	TRBV9	TRBJ1-1	TGTGCCAGCAGCGGGGCTACAGGGCGCGGTGAAGCTTTCTTT	CASSGATGRGEAFF
once	TRBD1	TRBV7-6	TRBJ2-7	TGTGCCAGCAGCTCCGGACAGGGTCACGAGCAGTACTTC	CASSSGQGHEQYF
NA	NA	TRBV28	TRBJ2-5	TGTGCCAGCAGTTTAAGGGGCAGGGGCGTCCCCGAGACCCAGTACTTC	CASSLRGRGVPETQYF
NA	TRBD2	TRBV10-3	TRBJ2-5	TGTGCCATCAGTGAGTCGATGACTAGCGGGTACCAAGAGACCCAGTACTTC	CAISESMTSGYQETQYF
NA	NA	TRBV15	TRBJ1-2	TGTGCCACCAGCCAAGGTCTTAAGGGAGGTATCTTCGGCTACACCTTC	CATSQGLKGGIFGYTF
NA	NA	TRBV13	TRBJ1-5	TGTGCCAGCAGCTTAGGCCGGGAGATCAATCAGCCCCAGCATTTT	CASSLGREINQPQHF
NA	NA	TRBV11-2	TRBJ2-3	TGTGCCAGCAGCTTTGGGACACAGGCGTATACGCAGTATTTT	CASSFGTQAYTQYF
NA	NA	TRBV10-3	TRBJ1-5	TGTGCCATCAGTGAGTACACAGGGTCTCAGCCCCAGCATTTT	CAISEYTGSQPQHF
NA	NA	TRBV7-9	TRBJ1-1	TGTGCCAGCAGCTGGACAGTGGGGGAGGGGAACACTGAAGCTTTCTTT	CASSWTVGEGNTEAFF
NA	NA	TRBV5-1	TRBJ2-1	TGCGCCAGCAGCATTGGCGGTGGGGTCCCCAATGAGCAGTTCTTC	CASSIGGGVPNEQFF
NA	NA	TRBV19	TRBJ1-1	TGTGCCAGTAGTAGTTGGCCGGGAGCCCACACTGAAGCTTTCTTT	CASSSWPGAHTEAFF
NA	NA	TRBV4-3	TRBJ1-2	TGCGCCAGCAGCCAAGATCAAAGTAACTATGGCTACACCTTC	CASSQDQSNYGYTF